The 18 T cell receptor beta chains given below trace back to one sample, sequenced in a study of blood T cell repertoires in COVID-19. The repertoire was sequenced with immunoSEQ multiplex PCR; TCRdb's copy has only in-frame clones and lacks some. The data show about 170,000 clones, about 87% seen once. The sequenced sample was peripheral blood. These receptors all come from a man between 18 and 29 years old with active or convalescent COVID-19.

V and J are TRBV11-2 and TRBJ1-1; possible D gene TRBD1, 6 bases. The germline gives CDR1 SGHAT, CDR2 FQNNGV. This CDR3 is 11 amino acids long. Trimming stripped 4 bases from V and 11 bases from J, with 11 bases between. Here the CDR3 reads CASSWGQLAFF. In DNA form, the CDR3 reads TGTGCCAGCAGCTGGGGACAATTGGCTTTCTTT.

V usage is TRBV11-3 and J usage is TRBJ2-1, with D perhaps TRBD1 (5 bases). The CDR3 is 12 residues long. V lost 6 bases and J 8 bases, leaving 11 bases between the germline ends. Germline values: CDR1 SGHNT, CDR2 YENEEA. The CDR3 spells CASSPDSHEQFF. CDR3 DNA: TGTGCCAGCAGTCCCGACAGCCATGAGCAGTTCTTC.

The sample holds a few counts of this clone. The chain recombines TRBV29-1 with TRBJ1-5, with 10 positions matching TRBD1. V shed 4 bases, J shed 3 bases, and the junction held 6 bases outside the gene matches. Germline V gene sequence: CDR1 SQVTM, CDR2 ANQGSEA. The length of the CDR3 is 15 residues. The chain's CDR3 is CSVALDRGINQPQHF. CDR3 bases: TGCAGCGTTGCGTTGGACAGGGGGATCAATCAGCCCCAGCATTTT.

DNA for the CDR3: TGTGCCAGCAGCTACGGGACAGCTACATACAATGAGCAGTTCTTC. It is translated as CASSYGTATYNEQFF. This chain joins TRBV5-4 and TRBJ2-1; 7 positions match TRBD1. The V gene end was trimmed by 3 bases and the J gene end by 4 bases; junction bases not matched to a gene: 7. Germline CDR1 SGHNT, CDR2 YYREEE (reference sequence). The CDR3 runs to 15 residues.

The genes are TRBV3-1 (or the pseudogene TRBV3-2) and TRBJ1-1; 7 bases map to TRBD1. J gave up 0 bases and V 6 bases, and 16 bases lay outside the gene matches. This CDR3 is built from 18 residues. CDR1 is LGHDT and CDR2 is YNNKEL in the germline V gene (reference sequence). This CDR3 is CASSDRQGDMIMNTEAFF. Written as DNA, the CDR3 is TGTGCCAGCAGTGACAGACAGGGAGATATGATTATGAACACTGAAGCTTTCTTT.

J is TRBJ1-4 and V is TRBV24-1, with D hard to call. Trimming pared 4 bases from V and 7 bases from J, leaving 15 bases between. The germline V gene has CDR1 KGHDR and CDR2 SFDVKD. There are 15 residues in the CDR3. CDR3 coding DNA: TGTGCCACCAGTGACAAATCTCAGGCCCGTGAAAAACTGTTTTTT. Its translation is CATSDKSQAREKLFF.

CDR3 amino acids: CATSDYYGQPQHF. CDR3 nucleotide sequence: TGTGCCACCAGTGATTATTACGGTCAGCCCCAGCATTTT. The chain is built from TRBV24-1 and TRBJ1-5, with no clear D. CDR3 length equals 13 residues. Between the trimmed V and J ends, which lost 2 bases and 6 bases, there was a span of 7 bases. Germline V CDR1 and CDR2: KGHDR, SFDVKD.

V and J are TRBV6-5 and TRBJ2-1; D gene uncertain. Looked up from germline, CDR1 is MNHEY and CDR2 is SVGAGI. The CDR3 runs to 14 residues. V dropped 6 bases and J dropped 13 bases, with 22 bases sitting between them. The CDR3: CASSPRLAGGNQFF. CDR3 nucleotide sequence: TGTGCCAGCAGCCCCCGACTGGCCGGCGGTAATCAGTTCTTC.

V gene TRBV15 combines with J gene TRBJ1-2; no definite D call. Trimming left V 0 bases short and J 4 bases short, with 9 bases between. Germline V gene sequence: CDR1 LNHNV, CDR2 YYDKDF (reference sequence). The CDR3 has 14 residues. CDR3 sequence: CATSRDPGSYGYTF. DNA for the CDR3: TGTGCCACCAGCAGAGATCCGGGTAGCTATGGCTACACCTTC. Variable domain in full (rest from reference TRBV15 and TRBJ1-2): DAMVIQNPRYQVTQFGKPVTLSCSQTLNHNVMYWYQQKSSQAPKLLFHYYDKDFNNEADTPDNFQSRRPNTSFCFLDIRSPGLGDTAMYLCATSRDPGSYGYTFGSGTRLTVV.

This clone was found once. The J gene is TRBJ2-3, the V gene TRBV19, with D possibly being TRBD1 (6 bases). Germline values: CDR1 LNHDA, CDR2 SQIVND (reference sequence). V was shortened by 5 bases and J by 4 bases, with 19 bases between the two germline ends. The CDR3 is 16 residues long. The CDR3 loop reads CASSFRTDELPDTQYF. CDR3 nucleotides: TGTGCCAGTAGTTTTCGGACAGACGAATTGCCAGATACGCAGTATTTT.

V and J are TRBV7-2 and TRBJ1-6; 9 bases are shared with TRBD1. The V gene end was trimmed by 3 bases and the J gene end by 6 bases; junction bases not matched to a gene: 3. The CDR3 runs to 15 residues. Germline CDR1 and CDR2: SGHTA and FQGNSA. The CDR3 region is CASSLDRGSNSPLHF. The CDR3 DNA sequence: TGTGCCAGCAGCTTGGACAGGGGAAGTAATTCACCCCTCCACTTT.

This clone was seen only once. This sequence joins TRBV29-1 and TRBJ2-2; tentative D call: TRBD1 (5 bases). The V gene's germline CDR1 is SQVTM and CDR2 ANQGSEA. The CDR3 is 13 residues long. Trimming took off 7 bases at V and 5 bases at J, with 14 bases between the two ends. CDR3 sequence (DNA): TGCAGCGCGGGTAAAGGGGTGACCGGGGAGCTGTTTTTT. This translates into CSAGKGVTGELFF.

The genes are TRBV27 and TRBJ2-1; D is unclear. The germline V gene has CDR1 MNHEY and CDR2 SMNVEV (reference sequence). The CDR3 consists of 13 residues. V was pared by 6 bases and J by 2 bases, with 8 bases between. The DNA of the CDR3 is TGTGCCAGCAGGCGCCTGCCCTACAATGAGCAGTTCTTC. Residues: CASRRLPYNEQFF.

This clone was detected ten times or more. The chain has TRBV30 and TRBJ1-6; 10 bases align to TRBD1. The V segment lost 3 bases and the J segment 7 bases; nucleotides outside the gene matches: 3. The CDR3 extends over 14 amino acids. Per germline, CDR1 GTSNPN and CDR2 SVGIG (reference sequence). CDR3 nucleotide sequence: TGTGCCTGGAGGACAGGGGGCCCGAATTCACCCCTCCACTTT. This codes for CAWRTGGPNSPLHF.

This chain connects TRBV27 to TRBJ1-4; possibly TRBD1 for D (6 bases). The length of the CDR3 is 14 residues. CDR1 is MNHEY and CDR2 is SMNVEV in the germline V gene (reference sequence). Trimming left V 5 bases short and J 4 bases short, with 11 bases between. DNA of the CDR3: TGTGCCAGCAGTCTTCGACAGGTTAATGAAAAACTGTTTTTT. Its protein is CASSLRQVNEKLFF.

This CDR3 reads CSVDLALDEQFF. CDR3 bases: TGCAGCGTTGATTTGGCTCTGGATGAGCAGTTCTTC. The chain uses TRBV29-1 and TRBJ2-1; unclear D gene. CDR1 is SQVTM and CDR2 is ANQGSEA in the germline V gene. Trimming pared 3 bases from V and 8 bases from J, leaving 11 bases between. CDR3 length: 12 amino acids.

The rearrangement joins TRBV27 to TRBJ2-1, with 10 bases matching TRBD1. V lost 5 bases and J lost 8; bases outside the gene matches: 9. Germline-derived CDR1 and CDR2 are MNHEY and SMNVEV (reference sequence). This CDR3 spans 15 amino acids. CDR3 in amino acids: CASSPNRDRGHEQFF. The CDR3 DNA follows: TGTGCCAGCAGTCCCAACCGGGACAGGGGCCATGAGCAGTTCTTC.

DNA of the CDR3: TGTGCCAGCAGTCAATCTCCCAGCGGGGGCAACACTGAAGCTTTCTTT. Its protein product is CASSQSPSGGNTEAFF. The J gene is TRBJ1-1, the V gene TRBV25-1, with D tentatively TRBD1 (6 bases). This CDR3 is 16 amino acids long. Germline values: CDR1 MGHDK, CDR2 SYGVNS. Between the trimmed V and J ends, which lost 5 bases and 2 bases, there was a span of 18 bases.